The entry that follows covers one TCR beta chain sequence. V trimming: 9 bases; J trimming: 4 bases; junction bases outside the gene matches: 6. The CDR3 runs to 14 residues. CDR1 is SGHTA, CDR2 FQGNSA, per germline. The sample is drawn from a study of control samples from healthy donors and cancer patients. Generated by immunoSEQ multiplex PCR, the TCRdb table keeps only in-frame clones and is missing some. The top ten hold just over 2% of the sample, which has 150,000 to 200,000 clones, around 90% seen once. The chain uses TRBV7-2 and TRBJ2-3, with 11 bases matching TRBD2. The sample was blood. This clonotype originated in a woman between 40 and 50 years old in good health. The CDR3 DNA sequence: TGTGCCAGTAGGATAGCGGGGGGGCCAGATACGCAGTATTTT. This gives the protein CASRIAGGPDTQYF.